This T cell receptor (beta chain) was obtained from a study of early T cells in non-severe SARS-CoV-2 infection. Study-wide findings and caveats: VDJdb matching, biased toward anti-spike CD8 responses, missed private and CD4 specificities.

Germline trimming cut 2 bases from V and 2 bases from J; bases unmatched to any gene: 2. CDR1 SGHTA and CDR2 FQGNSA come from the germline V gene. This CDR3 comprises 16 residues. Remarks on this clonotype: Its target is not known.

TCRdb used MiXCR to reprocess the 5' RACE reads, holding one entry per CDR3 protein. The sample shows approximately 69,000 distinct CDR3 sequences, approximately 12% of them seen only once. This receptor was obtained from an adult who was a healthcare worker with PCR-confirmed SARS-CoV-2 infection or an uninfected control (not recorded which). The chain employs TRBV7-2 and TRBJ2-7, with 14 bases identical to TRBD2. Sequenced sample: whole blood. For the CDR3, the DNA is TGTGCCAGCAGCTTAATGGGACTAGCGGGGGCCTACGAGCAGTACTTC. It translates to CASSLMGLAGAYEQYF.